This section outlines one TCR beta chain sequence together with its context. This CDR3 is missing its conserved last phenylalanine or tryptophan, likely due to a read error. This entry comes from a study of CD8+CD57+ T cells in acquired aplastic anemia. Overall study context: When averaged, DNA from sorted CD4+ and CD8+ cells came to about 2.9 ug. CD4+ cell libraries from healthy donors averaged approximately 9.8 million reads.

Genomic DNA was employed as the template in profiling TCR beta VDJ and CDR3. Each CDR3 protein gets one entry after TCRdb re-called the reads with MiXCR. The repertoire includes 100,000 to 150,000 distinct CDR3 sequences, around 50% of them detected once, and 2% to 3% sits in the top ten. V lost 8 bases and J 5 bases, leaving 16 bases between the germline ends. Per germline, CDR1 LGHDT and CDR2 YNNKEL (reference sequence). This CDR3 has 13 residues. This sequence originates from a human donor in good health, serving as a control. V is TRBV3-1 and J is TRBJ2-7, with no clear D. Sequencing was performed on sorted CD4+, CD8+, or CD8+CD57+ T cells (not recorded which) from PBMCs. The CDR3 region is CASRFTRVNEQYL. CDR3 DNA: TGTGCCAGCCGTTTTACAAGGGTCAACGAGCAGTACTTA.